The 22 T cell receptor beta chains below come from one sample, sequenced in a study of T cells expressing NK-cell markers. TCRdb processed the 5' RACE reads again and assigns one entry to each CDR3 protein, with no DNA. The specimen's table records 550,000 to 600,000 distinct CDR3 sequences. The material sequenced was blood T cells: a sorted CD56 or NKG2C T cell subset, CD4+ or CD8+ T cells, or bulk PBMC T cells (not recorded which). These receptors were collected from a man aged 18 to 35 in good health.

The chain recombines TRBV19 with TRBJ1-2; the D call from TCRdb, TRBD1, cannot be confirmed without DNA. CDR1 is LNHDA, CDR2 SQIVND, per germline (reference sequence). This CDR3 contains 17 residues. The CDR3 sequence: CASSIEGTGEANYGYTF.

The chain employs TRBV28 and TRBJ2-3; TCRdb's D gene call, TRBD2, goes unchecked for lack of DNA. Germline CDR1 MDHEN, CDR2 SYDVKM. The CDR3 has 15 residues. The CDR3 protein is CASSNVGGNADTQYF.

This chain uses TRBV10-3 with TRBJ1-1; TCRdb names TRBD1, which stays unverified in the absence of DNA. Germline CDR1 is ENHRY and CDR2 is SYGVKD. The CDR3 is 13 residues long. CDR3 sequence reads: CAIRRTADTEAFF.

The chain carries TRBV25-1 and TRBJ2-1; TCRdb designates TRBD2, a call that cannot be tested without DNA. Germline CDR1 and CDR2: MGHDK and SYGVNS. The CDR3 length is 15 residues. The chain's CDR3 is CASSHRLAGEVEQFF.

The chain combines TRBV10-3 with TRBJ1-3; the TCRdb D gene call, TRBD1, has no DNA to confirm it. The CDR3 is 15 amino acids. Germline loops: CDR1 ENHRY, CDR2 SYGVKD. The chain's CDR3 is CAISEQGRSGNTIYF.

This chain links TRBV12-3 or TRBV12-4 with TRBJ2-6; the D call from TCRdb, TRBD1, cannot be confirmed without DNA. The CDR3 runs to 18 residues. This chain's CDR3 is CASLTGTGEYSGANVLTF.

The chain's CDR3 is CASSPSKGQYNEQFF. J is TRBJ2-1 and V is TRBV5-1; TCRdb reports TRBD1, a call that lacks DNA to check it against. Germline assignment: CDR1 SGHRS and CDR2 YFSETQ. The CDR3 is made up of 15 amino acids.

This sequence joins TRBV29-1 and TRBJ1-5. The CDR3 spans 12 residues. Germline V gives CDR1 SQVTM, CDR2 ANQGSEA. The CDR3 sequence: CSVGGEGQPQHF.

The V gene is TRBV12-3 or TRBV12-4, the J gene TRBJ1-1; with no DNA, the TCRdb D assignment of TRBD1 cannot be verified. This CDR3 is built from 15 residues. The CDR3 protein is CASSGRGQVGTEAFF.

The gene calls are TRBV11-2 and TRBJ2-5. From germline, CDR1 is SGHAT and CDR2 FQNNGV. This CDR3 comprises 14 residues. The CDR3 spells CASSFGRRQETQYF.

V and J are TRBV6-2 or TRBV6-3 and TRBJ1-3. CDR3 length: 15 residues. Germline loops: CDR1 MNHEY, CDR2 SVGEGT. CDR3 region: CASKVDAGSGNTIYF.

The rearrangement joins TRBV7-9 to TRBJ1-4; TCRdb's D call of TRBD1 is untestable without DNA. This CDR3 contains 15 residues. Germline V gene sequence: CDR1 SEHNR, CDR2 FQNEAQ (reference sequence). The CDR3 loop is CASSLVNRDNEKLFF.

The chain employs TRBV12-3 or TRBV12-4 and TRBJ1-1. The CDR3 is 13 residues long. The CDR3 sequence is CASSSRQNTEAFF.

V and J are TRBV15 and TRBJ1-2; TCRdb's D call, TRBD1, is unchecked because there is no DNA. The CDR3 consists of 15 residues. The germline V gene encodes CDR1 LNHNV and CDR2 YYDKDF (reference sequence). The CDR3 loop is CATDRGDREVDGYTF.

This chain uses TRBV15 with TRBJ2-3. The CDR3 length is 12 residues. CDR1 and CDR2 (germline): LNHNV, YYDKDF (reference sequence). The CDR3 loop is CATSRDSYTQYF.

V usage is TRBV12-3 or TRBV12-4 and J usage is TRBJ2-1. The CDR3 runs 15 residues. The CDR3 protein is CASKRDGAIYNEQFF.

The CDR3 loop reads CASSWAQPPGELFF. The chain joins TRBV5-1 to TRBJ2-2; without DNA, the TCRdb call of TRBD1 cannot be checked. There are 14 residues in the CDR3. Germline CDR1 is SGHRS and CDR2 is YFSETQ. Using reference TRBV5-1 and TRBJ2-2 for the parts outside the CDR3, the full variable domain is KAGVTQTPRYLIKTRGQQVTLSCSPISGHRSVSWYQQTPGQGLQFLFEYFSETQRNKGNFPGRFSGRQFSNSRSEMNVSTLELGDSALYLCASSWAQPPGELFFGEGSRLTVL.

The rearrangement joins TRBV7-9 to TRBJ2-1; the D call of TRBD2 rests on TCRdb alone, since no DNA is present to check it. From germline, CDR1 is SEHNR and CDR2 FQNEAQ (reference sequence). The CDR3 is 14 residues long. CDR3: CASSGGGSVTAQFF.

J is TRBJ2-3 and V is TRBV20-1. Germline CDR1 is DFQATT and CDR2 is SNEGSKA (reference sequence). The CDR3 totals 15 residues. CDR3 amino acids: CSADPSGTSIGTQYF.

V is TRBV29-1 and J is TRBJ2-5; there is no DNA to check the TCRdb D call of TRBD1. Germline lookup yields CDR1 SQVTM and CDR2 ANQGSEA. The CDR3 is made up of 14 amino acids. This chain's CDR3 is CSARQGTRQETQYF.

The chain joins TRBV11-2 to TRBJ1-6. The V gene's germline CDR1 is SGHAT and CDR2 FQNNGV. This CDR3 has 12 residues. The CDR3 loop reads CASSLDRTPLHF.

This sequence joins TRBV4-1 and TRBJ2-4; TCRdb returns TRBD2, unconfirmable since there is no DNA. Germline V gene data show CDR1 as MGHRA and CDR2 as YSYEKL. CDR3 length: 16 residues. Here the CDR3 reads CASSQDGTSGGNIQYF.